What follows are 13 T cell receptor beta chains derived from one specimen sequenced in a study of a mutant IDH1 vaccine in newly diagnosed glioma. The time point was: week 23, last vaccination. Vaccination used 300 ug of mutant IDH1 20-mer peptide per dose, with topical imiquimod. The method was immunoSEQ multiplex PCR; TCRdb's version includes in-frame clones alone and lacks a portion of them. The table records over 40,000 clones, 78% of them present only once. Antigens of these TCRs are unknown. The sequencing used PBMCs, collected from a glioma patient whose treatment included an IDH1 peptide vaccine. These receptors originate from a woman aged 40 to 49 with glioma. Some clones in this sample may be carry-over from other donors' samples.

This clone appeared a few times. The genes are TRBV6-1 and TRBJ1-1; D is unresolved. The germline V gene encodes CDR1 MNHNS and CDR2 SASEGT. Trimming stripped 1 base from V and 13 bases from J, with 4 bases between. This CDR3 region has 9 residues. DNA of the CDR3: TGTGCCAGCAGTGAAGTGGGTTTCTTT. This gives the protein CASSEVGFF.

V gene TRBV21-1 combines with J gene TRBJ1-1; the listed D gene, TRBD1, was not tested against the DNA. TRBV21-1 represents a pseudogene. The CDR3 consists of 14 residues. CDR3 sequence (DNA): TGTGCCAGCAAGCCTTGGGCCCGGATCACTGAAGCTTTCTTT. Translated, it gives CASKPWARITEAFF.

The chain recombines TRBV27 with TRBJ2-1; no firm D call. Trimming took 2 bases from V and 9 from J, leaving 8 bases between them. The CDR3 sequence is 12 residues long. CDR1 and CDR2 (germline): MNHEY, SMNVEV (reference sequence). CDR3 protein: CASSLGVTEQFF. Written as DNA, the CDR3 is TGTGCCAGCAGTTTAGGGGTCACTGAGCAGTTCTTC.

This chain links TRBV11-2 with TRBJ1-1, with D possibly matching TRBD1 (5 bases). The V and J ends lost 3 bases and 11 bases respectively, with 13 bases between them. Germline lookup yields CDR1 SGHAT and CDR2 FQNNGV. This CDR3 region has 12 residues. The CDR3, as DNA: TGTGCCAGCAGCTTCACCAGGGAAAGGGCTTTCTTT. It specifies CASSFTRERAFF.

The chain has TRBV7-8 and TRBJ1-2; TRBD1 is a possible D gene (6 bases). The V gene lost 3 bases and the J gene lost 4 bases, with 15 bases spanning the gap. The CDR3 is made up of 15 amino acids. Germline CDR1 and CDR2: SGHVS and FQNEAQ. The CDR3 sequence is CASSFPGDVGYGYTF. CDR3 nucleotide sequence: TGTGCCAGCAGCTTCCCAGGGGATGTGGGCTATGGCTACACCTTC. Full variable domain (remainder filled in from reference TRBV7-8 and TRBJ1-2): GAGVSQSPRYKVAKRGQDVALRCDPISGHVSLFWYQQALGQGPEFLTYFQNEAQLDKSGLPSDRFFAERPEGSVSTLKIQRTQQEDSAVYLCASSFPGDVGYGYTFGSGTRLTVV.

A few counts support this clone. This sequence joins TRBV4-1 and TRBJ1-2, with D perhaps TRBD1 (5 bases). From germline, CDR1 is MGHRA and CDR2 YSYEKL. CDR3 size: 14 residues. With 1 base removed from V and 4 bases from J, the gap between germline ends came to 10 bases. CDR3 nucleotide sequence: TGCGCCAGCAGCCAAGCAGTTGGGGGCTATGGCTACACCTTC. This translates into CASSQAVGGYGYTF.

J is TRBJ1-5 and V is TRBV15, with D perhaps matching TRBD1 (5 bases). This CDR3 contains 15 residues. Germline values: CDR1 LNHNV, CDR2 YYDKDF (reference sequence). Trimming left V 0 bases short and J 5 bases short, with 11 bases between. CDR3 region: CATSRDGAADQPQHF. Written as DNA, the CDR3 is TGTGCCACCAGCAGAGATGGGGCAGCGGATCAGCCCCAGCATTTT.

This clone is labeled as medium-sized. The chain links TRBV21-1 to TRBJ1-5. TRBV21-1 counts as a pseudogene. The CDR3 totals 15 residues. CDR3 sequence reads: CASSKALPLNQPQHF. As DNA, the CDR3 is TGTGCCAGCAGCAAGGCTCTACCGCTGAATCAGCCCCAGCATTTT.

V gene TRBV6-5 combines with J gene TRBJ1-2; 9 positions match TRBD1. The CDR3 loop spans 14 amino acids. With V trimmed by 7 bases and J by 7 bases, 10 bases remained unmatched. Germline V CDR1 and CDR2: MNHEY, SVGAGI. As DNA, the CDR3 is TGTGCCAGCAAAGGGGACAGGGATGTAAGTGGCTACACCTTC. It is translated as CASKGDRDVSGYTF.

The chain carries TRBV5-4 and TRBJ1-2; D call uncertain. V shed 6 bases and J shed 4 bases, with 16 bases lying between them. This CDR3 has 14 amino acids. The germline gives CDR1 SGHNT, CDR2 YYREEE (reference sequence). CDR3 DNA: TGTGCCAGCATCGTTTCCAAAGGAGGCTATGGCTACACCTTC. Translation gives CASIVSKGGYGYTF. The full variable domain, with the rest looked up from reference TRBV5-4 and TRBJ1-2, is ETGVTQSPTHLIKTRGQQVTLRCSSQSGHNTVSWYQQALGQGPQFIFQYYREEENGRGNFPPRFSGLQFPNYSSELNVNALELDDSALYLCASIVSKGGYGYTFGSGTRLTVV.

The chain joins TRBV6-6 to TRBJ1-5; D is undetermined. Germline V gives CDR1 MNHNY, CDR2 SVGAGI (reference sequence). The CDR3 loop spans 14 amino acids. With 6 bases removed from V and 2 bases from J, the gap between germline ends came to 11 bases. This CDR3 is CASRTHGGNQPQHF. For the CDR3, the DNA is TGTGCCAGCAGGACCCACGGAGGCAATCAGCCCCAGCATTTT.

This sequence joins TRBV11-2 and TRBJ2-3; D may match TRBD1 or TRBD2 (5 bases each). Trimming took 2 bases from V and 1 from J, leaving 13 bases between them. Germline V lookup: CDR1 SGHAT, CDR2 FQNNGV. This CDR3 spans 16 amino acids. The CDR3 nucleotides read TGTGCCAGCAGCTTACATGGTGGGGGTGGCACAGATACGCAGTATTTT. It encodes CASSLHGGGGTDTQYF.

This chain uses TRBV27 with TRBJ2-7; D not resolved. In germline, CDR1 is MNHEY, CDR2 SMNVEV (reference sequence). The germline V and J ends were trimmed by 7 bases and 3 bases, with 19 bases remaining between them. This CDR3 has 15 amino acids. CDR3 DNA: TGTGCCAGCACCCAATCCGCACTGGGATTCTACGAGCAGTACTTC. Its protein is CASTQSALGFYEQYF.